This record covers a single T cell receptor beta chain. Its antigen is currently unknown. The same CDR3 also results from other DNA sequences found in this sample. The CDR3 has 14 amino acids. V trimming: 6 bases; J trimming: 1 base; junction bases outside the gene matches: 2. From germline, CDR1 is MDHEN and CDR2 SYDVKM. This entry is derived from a study of cytotoxic CD8 clonotypes in ibrutinib-treated CLL. Study as a whole: Sequencing produced an average of roughly 270,000 productive templates and tens of thousands of productive rearrangements per sample.

Assay used: immunoSEQ multiplex PCR; TCRdb lists only in-frame clones, some missing. This sample has around 310,000 clones, with 80% found just once. Regarding the study as a whole: Elevated clonality accompanied ibrutinib response, with a return toward baseline values at progression. Few clonotypes were public, and these shrank or held steady under treatment.

This rearrangement joins TRBV28 to TRBJ1-5; 8 nucleotides line up with TRBD1. The input for sequencing was PBMCs, taken before ibrutinib treatment. The TCR comes from a human donor with chronic lymphocytic leukemia. For the CDR3, the DNA is TGTGCCAGCAGCAGGACAGGGAGCAATCAGCCCCAGCATTTT. Protein product: CASSRTGSNQPQHF.